This TCR beta chain was sequenced during a study of blood T cell repertoires in COVID-19. Study overall: Spain, Italy and the United States supplied samples that represented acute and convalescent COVID-19. PBMCs, B-cell-depleted T cells, or T cells were the source of the cDNA or gDNA that made up the material.

Followed over time, Seattle patients had been enrolled while infection was active. In the original analysis: Estimation of nucleated cell counts relied on the amplification of reference gene primers. TCRdb keeps only in-frame clones here, not all; method: immunoSEQ multiplex PCR. Clone size and the V and J calls come from that table; the DNA yielded D and trimming. Of 100,000 to 150,000 clones listed, 85% to 90% were seen once; the top ten hold approximately 3.9%. The germline CDR1 and CDR2 sequences are SGHTS and YDEGEE. This CDR3 has 15 amino acids. The J segment lost 4 bases and the V segment lost 3 bases, leaving 5 bases of the junction unmatched.

Material: peripheral blood. The origin of this receptor is a woman in her sixties with COVID-19, enrolled during active disease. The chain is built from TRBV5-8 and TRBJ1-5, with 9 bases fitting TRBD1. As DNA, the CDR3 is TGTGCCAGCAGCTGGACAGGGGCCCAAAATCAGCCCCAGCATTTT. It translates to CASSWTGAQNQPQHF.